This is a list of T cell receptor beta chains from one sample in a study of blood T cell repertoires in COVID-19. The data were produced by immunoSEQ multiplex PCR, yet TCRdb's version contains in-frame clones alone and is incomplete. The repertoire consists of about 100,000 clones, with roughly 76% occurring once and the leading ten covering under 5.5%. The sequenced material came from peripheral blood. Every receptor here comes from an elderly man with COVID-19, enrolled during active disease. Each CDR3 is given without its conserved first and last residue. Rows may omit the clone size; those that give it use once, few, many or a size class.

>-|TRBV19|TRBJ1-1
ASSSDRGRGTEAF
>-|TRBV5-1|TRBJ1-1
ASSLEWTGVTEAF
>once|TRBV7-9|TRBJ2-6
ASSLTGSGANVLT
>few|TRBV29-1|TRBJ1-2
SVGTGPYGYT
>-|TRBV5-8|TRBJ1-5
ASSEQGRSNQPQH
>once|TRBV30|TRBJ1-1
AWSVRGTAEAF
>-|TRBV5-1|TRBJ1-1
ASSLDGTVEGTEAF
>once|TRBV5-1|TRBJ1-1
ASSLSPGQMNTEAF
>-|TRBV4-3|TRBJ1-4
ASSQDWGGTNEKLF
>-|TRBV19|TRBJ2-7
ASSDNRVMSYEQY
>-|TRBV6-2/TRBV6-3|TRBJ2-3
ASSYGGFGGYTDTQY
>once|TRBV7-9|TRBJ2-1
ASSPYPRLAGERVNEQF
>-|TRBV18|TRBJ1-5
ASSQQGASNQPQH
>-|TRBV6-5|TRBJ1-5
ASRDREYQPQH
>-|TRBV2|TRBJ2-7
ASNGQGRVSYEQY
>-|TRBV10-3|TRBJ1-5
AISAGQGGQPQH
>-|TRBV18|TRBJ1-5
ASSQGDQPQH
>-|TRBV5-8|TRBJ2-7
ASSRLGDREQY
>-|TRBV28|TRBJ2-1
ASSLQRTFFGEQF
>-|TRBV14|TRBJ2-3
ASSQDPRQTDTQY
>-|TRBV7-9|TRBJ2-7
ASSPSVVTYEQY
>-|TRBV7-9|TRBJ1-6
ASSRWTGTLNSPLH
>-|TRBV2|TRBJ2-1
ASSFGTGGANEQF
>-|TRBV7-8|TRBJ2-3
ASSLVELGSTDTQY
>few|TRBV5-4|TRBJ1-2
ASSLGGGGGGYT
>-|TRBV24-1|TRBJ1-5
ATSARTGISNQPQH
>-|TRBV6-2/TRBV6-3|TRBJ1-1
ASSNRGGRTEAF
>-|TRBV12-3/TRBV12-4|TRBJ1-2
ASSLWGERGYT
>-|TRBV5-8|TRBJ2-7
ASSRRQGWSYEQY
>-|TRBV5-4|TRBJ2-1
ASSVHGLAGVRSSYNEQF
>-|TRBV6-2/TRBV6-3|TRBJ1-5
ASSYSTEGSQPQH
>-|TRBV5-1|TRBJ2-2
ASSLYQAGVTGELF
>-|TRBV7-2|TRBJ1-3
ASRRTGSGNTIY
>few|TRBV9|TRBJ1-1
ASSDPTPGQGGPRAENTEAF
>few|TRBV3-1/TRBV3-2|TRBJ2-7
ASSPRTGGGWEQY
>-|TRBV13|TRBJ2-1
ASSLRQGIGEQF
>few|TRBV5-4|TRBJ1-6
ASSLQGSISPLH
>-|TRBV19|TRBJ1-1
ASSFRTGETEAF
>-|TRBV12-3/TRBV12-4|TRBJ2-7
ASSRGLDYEQY
>-|TRBV18|TRBJ2-5
ASSPRLGSQETQY
>-|TRBV10-3|TRBJ2-1
AISEHTGTGLEQF
>once|TRBV7-8|TRBJ2-7
ASSNLAGVRYEQY
>-|TRBV12-3/TRBV12-4|TRBJ1-1
ASSRAGYTEAF
>-|TRBV6-4|TRBJ1-6
ASSEVGDRASPLH
>once|TRBV28|TRBJ2-1
ASISGSPPYNEQF
>-|TRBV6-2/TRBV6-3|TRBJ1-2
ASSYKYGGYT
>-|TRBV3-1/TRBV3-2|TRBJ2-7
ASRGVGYEQY
>-|TRBV5-1|TRBJ2-1
ASSVYRGSYNEQF
>-|TRBV15|TRBJ2-5
ATGDGAHSGLQETQY
>once|TRBV19|TRBJ2-1
ASTKTSGGTYNEQF
>-|TRBV7-9|TRBJ1-4
ASSFWGRANEKLF
>-|TRBV7-3|TRBJ2-1
ASSRLALSNEQF
>-|TRBV5-4|TRBJ1-1
ASSLVKGGRGSTEAF
>-|TRBV2|TRBJ2-7
ASRLGRFNYEQY
>-|TRBV7-2|TRBJ1-3
ASCQEFGNTIY
>once|TRBV19|TRBJ2-2
ASSIQANTGELF